Each of the 12 T cell receptor beta chains below was sequenced from the same sample in a study of early T cells in non-severe SARS-CoV-2 infection (TCRdb year 2021). Library generation was performed with 5' RACE. Sequencing used a NextSeq 500. TCRdb ran its own pipeline on the public reads, namely fastp trimming at Q25 and MiXCR clone calling, and kept in-frame beta chains. Rows are unified per CDR3 protein, each entry keeping the most common DNA and genes. The sample data list roughly 61,000 distinct CDR3 sequences, and 8.5% to 10% of these were observed just once. The ten most abundant clones make up over 8.5% of the sample. Sequencing was performed on whole blood. The receptors originated from an adult who was a healthcare worker with PCR-confirmed SARS-CoV-2 infection or an uninfected control (not recorded which).

This clonotype was observed a handful of times. V is TRBV4-2 and J is TRBJ2-1, with 8 bases lining up with TRBD1. Germline CDR1 LGHNA, CDR2 YNFKEQ. The CDR3 extends over 16 amino acids. V trimming: 0 bases; J trimming: 8 bases; junction bases outside the gene matches: 9. In nucleotides, the CDR3 is TGTGCCAGCAGCCAAGATAAGGGCAGGGGGCCCGATGAGCAGTTCTTC. Its protein is CASSQDKGRGPDEQFF.

In this sample, this clonotype turned up many times. The rearrangement joins TRBV30 to TRBJ2-3; D possibly matches TRBD1 or TRBD2 (5 bases each). The CDR3 length is 14 residues. Deletions cut 3 bases from V and 2 bases from J, with 12 bases between. The germline V gene encodes CDR1 GTSNPN and CDR2 SVGIG (reference sequence). CDR3 sequence: CAWSREWVTDTQYF. As DNA, the CDR3 is TGTGCCTGGAGCAGGGAGTGGGTCACAGATACGCAGTATTTT.

This clonotype was counted ten times or more. The genes are TRBV18 and TRBJ2-7, with 8 nucleotides matching TRBD1. The V gene's germline CDR1 is KGHSH and CDR2 LQKENI. V was pared by 1 base and J by 5 bases, with 10 bases of the junction left unmatched. The CDR3 spans 16 residues. CDR3 sequence (DNA): TGTGCCAGCTCACCACGCAGACAGGGGTTTGACCACGAGCAGTACTTC. Amino acids: CASSPRRQGFDHEQYF.

This chain joins TRBV7-9 and TRBJ2-6, with TRBD1 matching 9 bases. CDR1 is SEHNR, CDR2 FQNEAQ, per germline (reference sequence). Unmatched junction bases numbered 9, after V lost 5 bases and J lost 4 bases. CDR3 size: 17 residues. The CDR3 DNA follows: TGTGCCAGCAGCGTGCCGGGACAGGGAACCGGGGCCAACGTCCTGACTTTC. Translating it yields CASSVPGQGTGANVLTF.

This clonotype was observed at least ten times. This chain connects TRBV6-1 to TRBJ2-3, with TRBD2 as a possible D gene (6 bases). In germline, CDR1 is MNHNS, CDR2 SASEGT. CDR3 length: 15 amino acids. Trimming pared 2 bases from V and 1 base from J, leaving 10 bases between. As DNA, the CDR3 is TGTGCCAGCAGTGAATGGGTAGCGGGCACAGATACGCAGTATTTT. Protein: CASSEWVAGTDTQYF.

Of note for this clonotype: Sequence at one end of the junction differs from germline and may be a read error. The genes are TRBV7-2 and TRBJ2-3; tentatively, D is TRBD1 (8 bases). This CDR3 contains 18 residues. Germline V gives CDR1 SGHTA, CDR2 FQGNSA. CDR3 DNA sequence: TGTGCCAGCAGCCCCGGACAGGGAGGGTTATTTAGCACAGATATGCAGTATTTT. It is translated as CASSPGQGGLFSTDMQYF.

This clonotype was detected many times. The chain has TRBV5-1 and TRBJ2-7; D remains ambiguous. Germline CDR1 SGHRS, CDR2 YFSETQ. Trimming pared 4 bases from V and 7 bases from J, leaving 15 bases between. The CDR3 contains 13 residues. As DNA, the CDR3 is TGCGCCAGCAGCCCGGCTAACCTACGAGAGCAGTACTTC. Encoded protein: CASSPANLREQYF.

This sequence joins TRBV2 and TRBJ2-5, with D possibly TRBD1 on 6 matching bases. The V gene's germline CDR1 is SNHLY and CDR2 FYNNEI. The CDR3 is 13 residues long. Trimming removed 1 base at V and 4 bases at J, with 7 bases between. Here the CDR3 reads CASSEVGGETQYF. The CDR3, as DNA: TGTGCCAGCAGTGAAGTAGGGGGAGAGACCCAGTACTTC.

This clonotype was counted a single time. Here the CDR3 reads CASRRTGKRETQYF. The DNA of the CDR3 is TGTGCCAGCAGGAGGACAGGGAAGAGGGAGACCCAGTACTTC. The V gene is TRBV12-3 or TRBV12-4, the J gene TRBJ2-5, with 8 bases lining up with TRBD1. The CDR3 has 14 amino acids. Unmatched junction bases numbered 8, after V lost 6 bases and J lost 5 bases.

This clonotype was counted only a few times. The chain has TRBV7-8 and TRBJ2-3; D gene uncertain. CDR3 size: 15 residues. Trimming shortened V by 6 bases and J by 0 bases, and 13 bases separated the two germline ends. The V gene's germline CDR1 is SGHVS and CDR2 FQNEAQ. In nucleotides, the CDR3 is TGTGCCAGCAGGCCCCCGGGTCTTAGCACAGATACGCAGTATTTT. Protein product: CASRPPGLSTDTQYF.

Many counts were recorded for this clonotype. CDR3 nucleotide sequence: TGTGCCAGCAGCTTATTTGCAGGGGGAGGCGGACAGCCCCAGCATTTT. Protein product: CASSLFAGGGGQPQHF. The chain is built from TRBV7-8 and TRBJ1-5; 7 nucleotides match TRBD1. Germline V gene sequence: CDR1 SGHVS, CDR2 FQNEAQ. V shed 2 bases and J 7 bases; nucleotides not matched to a gene: 11. The CDR3 is 16 amino acids.

On this clonotype itself: Just one base apart from a much larger clone, this may be a read error. The chain employs TRBV19 and TRBJ2-6; D might be TRBD1 (5 bases). Germline-derived CDR1 and CDR2 are LNHDA and SQIVND (reference sequence). The CDR3 runs 13 residues. The CDR3 protein is CASSISGANVQTF. CDR3 nucleotides: TGTGCCAGTAGTATCTCTGGGGCCAACGTCCAGACTTTC.